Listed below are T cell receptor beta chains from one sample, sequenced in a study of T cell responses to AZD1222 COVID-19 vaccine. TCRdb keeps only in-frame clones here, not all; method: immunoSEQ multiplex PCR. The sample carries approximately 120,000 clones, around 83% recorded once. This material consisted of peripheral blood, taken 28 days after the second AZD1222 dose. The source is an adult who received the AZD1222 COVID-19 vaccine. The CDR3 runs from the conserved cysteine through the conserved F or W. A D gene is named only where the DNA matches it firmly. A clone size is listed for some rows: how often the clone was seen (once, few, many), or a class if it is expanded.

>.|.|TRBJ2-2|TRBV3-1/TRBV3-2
CASSQPIASGELFF
TGTGCCAGCAGCCAGCCCATCGCTTCCGGGGAGCTGTTTTTT
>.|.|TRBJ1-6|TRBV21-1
CASSFKVWPPLHF
TGTGCCAGCAGCTTCAAAGTATGGCCACCCCTCCACTTT
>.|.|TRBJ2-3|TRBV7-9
CASSLEGRLTDTQYF
TGTGCCAGCAGTCTAGAGGGGCGACTCACAGATACGCAGTATTTT
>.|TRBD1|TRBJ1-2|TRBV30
CAWRRTGVDYGYTF
TGTGCCTGGAGACGGACAGGGGTAGACTATGGCTACACCTTC
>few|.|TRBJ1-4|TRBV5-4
CASSLRPDNNEKLFF
TGTGCCAGCAGCTTGAGGCCGGACAACAATGAAAAACTGTTTTTT
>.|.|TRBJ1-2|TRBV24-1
CATSDSRAASTYGYTF
TGTGCCACCAGTGATTCCAGGGCCGCCTCCACCTATGGCTACACCTTC
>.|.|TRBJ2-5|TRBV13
CASSRLAVGAQYF
TGTGCCAGCAGCCGACTGGCGGTCGGGGCCCAGTACTTC
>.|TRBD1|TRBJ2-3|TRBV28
CASSPRDRGLYTDTQYF
TGTGCCAGCAGTCCCCGGGACAGGGGGCTTTACACAGATACGCAGTATTTT
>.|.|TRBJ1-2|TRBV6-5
CASSSPPGSYTF
TGTGCCAGCAGTTCCCCCCCTGGAAGCTACACCTTC
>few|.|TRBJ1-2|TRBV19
CASTNRPSDGLYGYTF
TGTGCCAGTACGAATAGGCCGTCGGACGGACTCTATGGCTACACCTTC
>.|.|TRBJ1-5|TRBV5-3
CATRKGLKPQHF
TGTGCCACTCGGAAGGGTCTCAAGCCCCAGCATTTT
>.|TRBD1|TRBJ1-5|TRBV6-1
CASSEAGDSYSNQPQHF
TGTGCCAGCAGTGAAGCCGGGGACAGTTATAGCAATCAGCCCCAGCATTTT
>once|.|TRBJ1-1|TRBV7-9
CASSFGTLETEAFF
TGTGCCAGCAGCTTTGGCACCTTGGAGACTGAAGCTTTCTTT
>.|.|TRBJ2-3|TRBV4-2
CASSHPGGGAGDTQYF
TGTGCCAGCAGCCATCCAGGAGGGGGGGCAGGAGATACGCAGTATTTT
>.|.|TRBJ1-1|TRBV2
CASNGLNTEAFF
TGTGCCAGCAACGGCTTGAACACTGAAGCTTTCTTT
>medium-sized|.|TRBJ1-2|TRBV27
CASSPRGNGYTF
TGTGCCAGCAGCCCTAGGGGAAATGGCTACACCTTC
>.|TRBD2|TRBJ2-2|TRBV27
CASSPTSGNTGELFF
TGTGCCAGCAGTCCGACTAGCGGGAACACCGGGGAGCTGTTTTTT
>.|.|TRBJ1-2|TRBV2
CASSWGPATSNYGYTF
TGTGCCAGCAGTTGGGGGCCCGCGACCTCTAACTATGGCTACACCTTC
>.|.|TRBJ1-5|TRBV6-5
CASSYSMEGKWPQHF
TGTGCCAGCAGTTACTCGATGGAGGGAAAGTGGCCCCAGCATTTT
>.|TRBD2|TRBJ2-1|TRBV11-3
CASSFTSGGAYEQFF
TGTGCCAGCAGCTTCACTAGCGGGGGGGCCTATGAGCAGTTCTTC
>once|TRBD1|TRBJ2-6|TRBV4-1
CASSQDGTGLSGANVLTF
TGCGCCAGCAGCCAAGATGGGACAGGCCTCTCTGGGGCCAACGTCCTGACTTTC
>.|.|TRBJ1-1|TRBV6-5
CASSDTERNTEAFF
TGTGCCAGCTCTGATACTGAGAGAAACACTGAAGCTTTCTTT
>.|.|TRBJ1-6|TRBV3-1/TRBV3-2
CASSQDRTGGHSPLHF
TGTGCCAGCAGCCAAGATCGTACGGGAGGTCATTCACCCCTCCACTTT
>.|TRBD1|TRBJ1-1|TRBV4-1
CASSQERQGVGMDTEAFF
TGCGCCAGCAGCCAAGAAAGACAGGGAGTGGGAATGGACACTGAAGCTTTCTTT
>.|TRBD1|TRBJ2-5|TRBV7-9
CASSYPGQGAQETQYF
TGTGCCAGCAGCTACCCGGGACAGGGGGCCCAAGAGACCCAGTACTTC
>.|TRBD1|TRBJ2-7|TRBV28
CASTTGGSYEQYF
TGTGCCAGCACGACAGGGGGCTCCTACGAGCAGTACTTC
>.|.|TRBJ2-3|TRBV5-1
CASSPRGLFPIDTQYF
TGCGCCAGCAGCCCCCGGGGCCTTTTCCCCATAGATACGCAGTATTTT
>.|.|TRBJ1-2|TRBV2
CASRPGGLGYTF
TGTGCCAGCAGGCCGGGCGGCCTTGGCTACACCTTC
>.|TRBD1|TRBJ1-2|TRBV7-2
CASSSTGGSYGYTF
TGTGCCAGCAGCTCCACAGGGGGTTCGTATGGCTACACCTTC
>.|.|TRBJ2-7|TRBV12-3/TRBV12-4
CASRAVYEQYF
TGTGCCAGCAGGGCGGTCTACGAGCAGTACTTC
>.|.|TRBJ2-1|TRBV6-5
CASRGQNYNEQFF
TGTGCCAGCAGGGGACAAAACTACAATGAGCAGTTCTTC
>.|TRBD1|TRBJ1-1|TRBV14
CASSQPRGERAEAFF
TGTGCCAGCAGCCAACCCAGGGGGGAGAGGGCTGAAGCTTTCTTT
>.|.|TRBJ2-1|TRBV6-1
CASSETRGEQFF
TGTGCCAGCAGTGAGACTAGGGGCGAGCAGTTCTTC
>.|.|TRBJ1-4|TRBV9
CASSVGESSNEKLFF
TGTGCCAGCAGCGTAGGTGAGAGCAGTAATGAAAAACTGTTTTTT
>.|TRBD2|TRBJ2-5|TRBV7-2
CASSLQRGGFETQYF
TGTGCCAGCAGCCTACAGCGGGGGGGCTTTGAGACCCAGTACTTC
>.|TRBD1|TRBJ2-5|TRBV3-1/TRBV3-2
CASSQGDHRGVGTQYF
TGTGCCAGCAGCCAAGGGGATCACAGGGGAGTAGGGACCCAGTACTTC
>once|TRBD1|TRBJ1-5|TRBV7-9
CASSKNPSGTGSNQPQHF
TGTGCCAGCAGCAAAAACCCCTCCGGGACAGGGTCCAATCAGCCCCAGCATTTT
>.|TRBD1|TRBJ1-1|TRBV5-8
CASNRQGVNTEAFF
TGTGCCAGCAACAGACAGGGAGTGAACACTGAAGCTTTCTTT
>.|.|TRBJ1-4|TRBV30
CAWSVKGSGEKLFF
TGTGCCTGGAGTGTAAAAGGGTCTGGAGAAAAACTGTTTTTT
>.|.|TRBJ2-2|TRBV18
CASSPVESGNTGELFF
TGTGCCAGCTCACCAGTGGAATCGGGGAACACCGGGGAGCTGTTTTTT
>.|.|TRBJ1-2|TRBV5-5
CASSLSPREANYGYTF
TGTGCCAGCAGCTTGTCCCCCAGGGAAGCTAACTATGGCTACACCTTC
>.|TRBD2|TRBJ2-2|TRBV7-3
CASSTLAGGLVGRELFF
TGCGCCAGCAGCACACTAGCGGGGGGGCTTGTTGGCCGGGAGCTGTTTTTT
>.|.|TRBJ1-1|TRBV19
CASSTEGRQAFF
TGTGCCAGTAGTACCGAGGGTCGTCAAGCTTTCTTT
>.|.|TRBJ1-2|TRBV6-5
CASLGQEAMGYTF
TGTGCCAGTTTGGGCCAGGAGGCTATGGGCTACACCTTC
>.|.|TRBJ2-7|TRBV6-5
CASITDTSYEQYF
TGTGCCAGCATTACGGACACCTCCTACGAGCAGTACTTC
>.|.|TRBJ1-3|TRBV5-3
CARSQKPPQGPGGNTIYF
TGTGCCAGAAGCCAAAAACCACCCCAGGGTCCGGGCGGAAACACCATATATTTT
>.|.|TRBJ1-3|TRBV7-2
CASSSRILSGNTIYF
TGTGCCAGCAGCTCCCGCATTTTGTCGGGAAACACCATATATTTT
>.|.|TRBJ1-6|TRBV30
CAWGQLPYNSPLHF
TGTGCCTGGGGACAGCTTCCCTATAATTCACCCCTCCACTTT
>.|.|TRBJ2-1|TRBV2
CASLRGSYNEQFF
TGTGCCAGCCTTCGAGGCTCCTACAATGAGCAGTTCTTC
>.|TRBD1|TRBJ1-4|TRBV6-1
CASSEALKGQGNNEKLFF
TGTGCCAGCAGTGAAGCGCTAAAGGGACAGGGCAATAATGAAAAACTGTTTTTT
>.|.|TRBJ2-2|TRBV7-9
CASSIVGPTGSGELFF
TGTGCCAGCAGCATCGTCGGGCCCACCGGGTCCGGGGAGCTGTTTTTT
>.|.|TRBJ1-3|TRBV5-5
CASSLGGPISGNTIYF
TGTGCCAGCAGCTTGGGGGGGCCCATCTCTGGAAACACCATATATTTT
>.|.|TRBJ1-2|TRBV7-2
CASSLGAGPNYGYTF
TGTGCCAGCAGCTTAGGCGCAGGGCCTAACTATGGCTACACCTTC
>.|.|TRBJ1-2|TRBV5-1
CASSLAGEGPGGGYGYTF
TGCGCCAGCAGCTTGGCCGGAGAAGGGCCTGGGGGCGGTTATGGCTACACCTTC
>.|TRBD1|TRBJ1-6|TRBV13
CASSLGVSGTGNSPLHF
TGTGCCAGCAGCTTAGGAGTTTCGGGGACAGGGAACTCACCCCTCCACTTT
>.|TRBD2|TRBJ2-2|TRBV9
CASSVKQLASPGELFF
TGTGCCAGCAGCGTAAAACAACTAGCGAGTCCCGGGGAGCTGTTTTTT